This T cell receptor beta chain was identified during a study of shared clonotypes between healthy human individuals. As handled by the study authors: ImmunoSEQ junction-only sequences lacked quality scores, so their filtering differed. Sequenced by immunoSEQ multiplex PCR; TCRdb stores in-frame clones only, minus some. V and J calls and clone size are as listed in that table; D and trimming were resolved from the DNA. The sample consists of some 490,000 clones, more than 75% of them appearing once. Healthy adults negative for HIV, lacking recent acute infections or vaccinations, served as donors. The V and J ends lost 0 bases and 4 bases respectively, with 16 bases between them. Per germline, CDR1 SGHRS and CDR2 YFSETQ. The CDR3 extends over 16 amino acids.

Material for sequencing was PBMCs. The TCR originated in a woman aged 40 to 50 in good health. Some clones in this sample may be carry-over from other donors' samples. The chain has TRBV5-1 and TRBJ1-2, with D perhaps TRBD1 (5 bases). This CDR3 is CASSLGLGVDIYGYTF. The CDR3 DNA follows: TGCGCCAGCAGCTTGGGTCTGGGGGTTGACATCTATGGCTACACCTTC.